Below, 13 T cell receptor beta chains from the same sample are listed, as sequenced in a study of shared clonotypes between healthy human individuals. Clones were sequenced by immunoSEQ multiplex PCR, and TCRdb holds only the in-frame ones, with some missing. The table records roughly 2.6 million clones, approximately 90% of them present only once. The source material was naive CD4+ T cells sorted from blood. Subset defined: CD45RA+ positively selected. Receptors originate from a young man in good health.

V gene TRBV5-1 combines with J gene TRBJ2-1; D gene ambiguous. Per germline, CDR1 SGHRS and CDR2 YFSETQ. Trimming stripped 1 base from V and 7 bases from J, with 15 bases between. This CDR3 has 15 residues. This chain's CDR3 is CASSLRVGLGNEQFF. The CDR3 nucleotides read TGCGCCAGCAGCTTGAGGGTCGGGCTCGGGAATGAGCAGTTCTTC.

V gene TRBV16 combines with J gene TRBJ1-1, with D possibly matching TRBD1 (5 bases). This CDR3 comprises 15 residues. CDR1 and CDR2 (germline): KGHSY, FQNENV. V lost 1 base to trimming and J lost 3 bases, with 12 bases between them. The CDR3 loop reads CASSQWTTGDTEAFF. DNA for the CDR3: TGTGCCAGCAGCCAATGGACGACGGGGGACACTGAAGCTTTCTTT.

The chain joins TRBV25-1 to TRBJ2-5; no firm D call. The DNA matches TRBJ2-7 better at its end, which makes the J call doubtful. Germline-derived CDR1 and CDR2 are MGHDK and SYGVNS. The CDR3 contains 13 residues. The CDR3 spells CASSVRVGYEQYF. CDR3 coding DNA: TGTGCCAGCAGTGTTCGGGTCGGCTACGAGCAGTACTTC.

CDR3 nucleotide sequence: TGTGCCAGCAGCGTAGAGGTTCGACAGGGTACAGGAAACACCATATATTTT. It yields the protein CASSVEVRQGTGNTIYF. The chain has TRBV9 and TRBJ1-3; 7 nucleotides align to TRBD1. Germline CDR1 and CDR2: SGDLS and YYNGEE. Trimming at V came to 0 bases and at J to 4 bases, leaving 10 bases not matched to a gene. This CDR3 comprises 17 residues.

The CDR3 loop reads CSVRGQGNTDTQYF. DNA for the CDR3: TGCAGCGTTAGGGGACAGGGGAACACAGATACGCAGTATTTT. This chain connects TRBV29-1 to TRBJ2-3; 10 bases fit TRBD1. CDR3 length equals 14 residues. Unmatched junction bases numbered 4, after V lost 5 bases and J lost 2 bases. In germline, CDR1 is SQVTM, CDR2 ANQGSEA.

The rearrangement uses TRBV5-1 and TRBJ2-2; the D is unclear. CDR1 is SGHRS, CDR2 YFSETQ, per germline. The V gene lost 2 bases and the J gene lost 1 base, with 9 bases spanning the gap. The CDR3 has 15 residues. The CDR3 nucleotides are TGCGCCAGCAGCTTCCATCGACAGAACACCGGGGAGCTGTTTTTT. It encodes CASSFHRQNTGELFF.

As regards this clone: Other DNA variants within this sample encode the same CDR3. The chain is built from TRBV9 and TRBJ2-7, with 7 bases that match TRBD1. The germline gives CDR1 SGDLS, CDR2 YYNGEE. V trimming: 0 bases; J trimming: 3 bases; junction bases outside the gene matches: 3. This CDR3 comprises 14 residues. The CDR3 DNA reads TGTGCCAGCAGCGTAGGGGCAGGGGGCTACGAGCAGTACTTC. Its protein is CASSVGAGGYEQYF.

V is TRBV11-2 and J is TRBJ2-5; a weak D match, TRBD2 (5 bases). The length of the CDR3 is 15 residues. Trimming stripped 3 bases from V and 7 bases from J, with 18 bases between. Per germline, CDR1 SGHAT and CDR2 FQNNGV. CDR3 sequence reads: CASSFSPIIGGTQYF. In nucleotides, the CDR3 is TGTGCCAGCAGCTTTAGTCCCATCATTGGAGGGACCCAGTACTTC.

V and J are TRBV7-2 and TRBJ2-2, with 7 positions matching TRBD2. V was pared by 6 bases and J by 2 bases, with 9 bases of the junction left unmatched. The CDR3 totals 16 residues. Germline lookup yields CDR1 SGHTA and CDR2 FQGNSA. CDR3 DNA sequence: TGTGCCAGCAGTTATACCGGGACTACTAACACCGGGGAGCTGTTTTTT. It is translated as CASSYTGTTNTGELFF.

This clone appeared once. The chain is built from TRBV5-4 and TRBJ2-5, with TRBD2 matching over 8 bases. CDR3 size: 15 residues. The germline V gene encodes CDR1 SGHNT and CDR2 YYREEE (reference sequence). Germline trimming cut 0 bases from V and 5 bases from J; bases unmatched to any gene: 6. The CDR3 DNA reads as TGTGCCAGCAGCTTGGACGGGGGGGCGGCCGAGACCCAGTACTTC. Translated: CASSLDGGAAETQYF.

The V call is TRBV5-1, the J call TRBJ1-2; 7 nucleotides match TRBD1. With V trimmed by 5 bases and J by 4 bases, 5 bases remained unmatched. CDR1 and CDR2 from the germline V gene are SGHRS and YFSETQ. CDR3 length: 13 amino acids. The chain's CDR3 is CASRTTGFYGYTF. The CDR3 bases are TGCGCCAGCAGAACGACAGGGTTCTATGGCTACACCTTC.

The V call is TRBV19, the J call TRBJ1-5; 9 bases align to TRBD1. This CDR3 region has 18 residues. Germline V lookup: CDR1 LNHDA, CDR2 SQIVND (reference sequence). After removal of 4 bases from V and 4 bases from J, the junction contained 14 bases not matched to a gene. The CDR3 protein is CASSTPPPGQGWNQPQHF. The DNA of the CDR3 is TGTGCCAGTAGTACACCGCCTCCGGGACAGGGTTGGAATCAGCCCCAGCATTTT.

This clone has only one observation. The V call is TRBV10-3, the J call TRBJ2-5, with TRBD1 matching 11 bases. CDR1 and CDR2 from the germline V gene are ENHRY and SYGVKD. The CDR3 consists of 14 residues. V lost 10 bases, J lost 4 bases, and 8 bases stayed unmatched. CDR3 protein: CATLGQGARETQYF. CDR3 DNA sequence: TGTGCCACCCTAGGACAGGGGGCGCGAGAGACCCAGTACTTC.